Given below is one TCR beta chain in context. The same CDR3 is also encoded by other DNA sequences in this sample. Over several immunoSEQ plates, each subset's genomic DNA was distributed in even portions. Clones were sequenced by immunoSEQ multiplex PCR, and TCRdb holds only the in-frame ones, with some missing. In the table there are about 820,000 clones, nearly 95% of which are singletons. These data are taken from a study of shared clonotypes between healthy human individuals. Study context: The cohort had two women and a few men, ages 18 to 49.

Trimming pared 0 bases from V and 5 bases from J, leaving 5 bases between. This CDR3 is 12 amino acids long. From germline, CDR1 is SGDLS and CDR2 YYNGEE. Selected positively for CCR7 and CD45RO-negative, naive CD8 cells excluded terminally differentiated effector memory CD45RA+ cells. Free of recent acute infections or vaccinations, the donors were healthy HIV-negative adults. There were only Caucasian adults among the donors, and all lived in Nashville, Tennessee. The chain has TRBV9 and TRBJ1-1, with D uncertain. The clonotype comes from a man between 25 and 39 years old in good health. Sample: naive CD8+ T cells sorted from blood. The CDR3 region has the DNA TGTGCCAGCAGCGTAGGAGGAACTGAAGCTTTCTTT. Protein: CASSVGGTEAFF.